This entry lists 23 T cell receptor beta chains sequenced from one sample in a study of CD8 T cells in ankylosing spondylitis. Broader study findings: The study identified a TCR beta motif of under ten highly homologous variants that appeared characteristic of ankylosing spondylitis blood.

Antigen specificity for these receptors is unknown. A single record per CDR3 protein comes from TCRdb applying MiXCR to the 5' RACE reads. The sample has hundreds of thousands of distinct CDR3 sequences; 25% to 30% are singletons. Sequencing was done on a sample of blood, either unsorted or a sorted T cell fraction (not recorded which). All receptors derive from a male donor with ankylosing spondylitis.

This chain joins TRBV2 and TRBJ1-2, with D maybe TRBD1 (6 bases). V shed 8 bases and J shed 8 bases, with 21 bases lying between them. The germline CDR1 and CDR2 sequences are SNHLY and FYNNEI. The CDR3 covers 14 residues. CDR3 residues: CASSASYRVGGYTF. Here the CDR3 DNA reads TGTGCCAGCTCAGCCTCTTACAGGGTTGGAGGCTACACCTTC. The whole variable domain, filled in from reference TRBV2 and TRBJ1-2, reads EPEVTQTPSHQVTQMGQEVILRCVPISNHLYFYWYRQILGQKVEFLVSFYNNEISEKSEIFDDQFSVERPDGSNFTLKIRSTKLEDSAMYFCASSASYRVGGYTFGSGTRLTVV.

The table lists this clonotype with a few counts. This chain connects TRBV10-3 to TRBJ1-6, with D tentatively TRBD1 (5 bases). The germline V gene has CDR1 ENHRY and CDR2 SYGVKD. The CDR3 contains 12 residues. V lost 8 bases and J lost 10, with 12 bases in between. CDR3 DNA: TGTGCCATCGGGACTGTTGGATCACCCCTCCACTTT. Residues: CAIGTVGSPLHF.

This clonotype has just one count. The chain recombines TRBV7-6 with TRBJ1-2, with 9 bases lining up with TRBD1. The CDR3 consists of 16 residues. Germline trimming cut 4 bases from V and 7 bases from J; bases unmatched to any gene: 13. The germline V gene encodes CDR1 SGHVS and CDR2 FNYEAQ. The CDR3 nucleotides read TGTGCCAGCAGCTCCAATCGCGGACAGGGGCCTGGTGGCTACACCTTC. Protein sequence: CASSSNRGQGPGGYTF.

The CDR3 DNA sequence: TGCGCCAGCAGCCAAGATAGTGTGGTTCAGCCCCAGCATTTT. Protein product: CASSQDSVVQPQHF. The chain joins TRBV4-1 to TRBJ1-5; D is uncertain. Per germline, CDR1 MGHRA and CDR2 YSYEKL. The CDR3 has 14 amino acids. Deletions cut 0 bases from V and 6 bases from J, with 9 bases between.

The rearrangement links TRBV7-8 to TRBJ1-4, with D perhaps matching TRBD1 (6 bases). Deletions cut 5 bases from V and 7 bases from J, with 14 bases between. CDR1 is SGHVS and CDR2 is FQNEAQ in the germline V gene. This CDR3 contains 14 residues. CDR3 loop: CASSTNRDGEKLFF. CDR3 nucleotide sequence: TGTGCCAGCAGCACAAACAGGGACGGTGAAAAACTGTTTTTT.

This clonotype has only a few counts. The CDR3 DNA reads TGTGCCACCAGTGGCACTAGCGGGAGTACAGATACGCAGTATTTT. Encoded protein: CATSGTSGSTDTQYF. V gene TRBV24-1 combines with J gene TRBJ2-3; 11 bases are a match to TRBD2. This CDR3 is built from 15 residues. Per germline, CDR1 KGHDR and CDR2 SFDVKD. V lost 5 bases, J lost 3 bases, and 3 bases stayed unmatched.

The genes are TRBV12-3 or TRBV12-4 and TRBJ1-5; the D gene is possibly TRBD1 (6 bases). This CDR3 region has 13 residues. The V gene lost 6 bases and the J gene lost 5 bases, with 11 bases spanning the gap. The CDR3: CASRGTQHQPQHF. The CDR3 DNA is TGTGCCAGCAGGGGGACACAGCATCAGCCCCAGCATTTT.

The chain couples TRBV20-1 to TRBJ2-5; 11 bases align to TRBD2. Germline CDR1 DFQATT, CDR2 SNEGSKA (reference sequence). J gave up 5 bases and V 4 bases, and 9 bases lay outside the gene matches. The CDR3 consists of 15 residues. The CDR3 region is CSATQTSGSSETQYF. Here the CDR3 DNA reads TGCAGTGCTACTCAAACTAGCGGGAGTTCGGAGACCCAGTACTTC.

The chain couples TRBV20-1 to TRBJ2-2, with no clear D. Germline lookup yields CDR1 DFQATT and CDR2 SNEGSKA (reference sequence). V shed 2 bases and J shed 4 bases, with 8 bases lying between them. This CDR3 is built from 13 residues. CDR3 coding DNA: TGCAGTGCTAGACCGAGACGCACCGGGGAGCTGTTTTTT. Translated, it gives CSARPRRTGELFF.

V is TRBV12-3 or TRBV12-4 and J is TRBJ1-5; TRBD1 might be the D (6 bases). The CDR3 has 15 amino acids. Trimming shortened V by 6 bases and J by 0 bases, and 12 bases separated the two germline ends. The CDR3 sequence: CASRLAGDSNQPQHF. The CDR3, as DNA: TGTGCCAGCAGACTAGCAGGGGATAGCAATCAGCCCCAGCATTTT.

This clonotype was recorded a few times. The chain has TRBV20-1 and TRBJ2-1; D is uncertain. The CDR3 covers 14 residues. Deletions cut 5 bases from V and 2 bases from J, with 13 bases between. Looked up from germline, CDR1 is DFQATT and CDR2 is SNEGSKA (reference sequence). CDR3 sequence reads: CSAFPRVPYNEQFF. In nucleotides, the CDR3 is TGCAGTGCTTTTCCCCGGGTTCCCTACAATGAGCAGTTCTTC.

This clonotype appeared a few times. The CDR3 DNA reads as TGTGCCAGCAGTTACGGCCCCAGTTACGAGCAGTACGTC. Translation gives CASSYGPSYEQYV. The chain has TRBV6-5 and TRBJ2-7; D is unclear. With 2 bases removed from V and 4 bases from J, the gap between germline ends came to 9 bases. This CDR3 is built from 13 residues. Germline V CDR1 and CDR2: MNHEY, SVGAGI.

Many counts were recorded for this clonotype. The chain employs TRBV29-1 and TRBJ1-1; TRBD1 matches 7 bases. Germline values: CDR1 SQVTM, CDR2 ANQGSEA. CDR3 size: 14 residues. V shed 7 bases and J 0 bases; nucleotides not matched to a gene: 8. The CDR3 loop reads CSATAGTVNTEAFF. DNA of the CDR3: TGCAGCGCTACAGCGGGGACAGTGAACACTGAAGCTTTCTTT.

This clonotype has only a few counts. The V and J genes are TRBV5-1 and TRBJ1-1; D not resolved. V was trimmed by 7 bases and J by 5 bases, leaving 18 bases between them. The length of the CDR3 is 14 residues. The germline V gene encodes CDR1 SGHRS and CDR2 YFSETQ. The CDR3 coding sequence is TGCGCCAGCTCGTCCAGGTTAACGGTTACTGAAGCTTTCTTT. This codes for CASSSRLTVTEAFF.

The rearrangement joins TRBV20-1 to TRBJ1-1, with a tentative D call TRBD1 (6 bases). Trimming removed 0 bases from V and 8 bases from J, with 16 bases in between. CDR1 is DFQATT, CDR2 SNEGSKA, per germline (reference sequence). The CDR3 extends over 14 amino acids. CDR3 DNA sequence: TGCAGTGCTAGAGATTGGGGCAGGGGCGGGGAAGCTTTCTTT. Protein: CSARDWGRGGEAFF.

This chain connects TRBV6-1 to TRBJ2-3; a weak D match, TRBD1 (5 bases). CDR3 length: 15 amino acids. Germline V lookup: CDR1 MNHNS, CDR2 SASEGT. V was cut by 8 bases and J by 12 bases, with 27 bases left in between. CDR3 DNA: TGTGCCAGCCACCCCGGTCAGGGTGCACCGAGCTTACAGTATTTT. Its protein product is CASHPGQGAPSLQYF.

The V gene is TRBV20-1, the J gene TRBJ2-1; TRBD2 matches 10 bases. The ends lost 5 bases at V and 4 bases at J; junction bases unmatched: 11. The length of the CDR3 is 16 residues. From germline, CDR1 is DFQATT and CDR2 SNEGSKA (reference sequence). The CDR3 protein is CSAGYEAGGVYNEQFF. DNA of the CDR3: TGCAGTGCTGGATATGAAGCGGGAGGGGTGTACAATGAGCAGTTCTTC.

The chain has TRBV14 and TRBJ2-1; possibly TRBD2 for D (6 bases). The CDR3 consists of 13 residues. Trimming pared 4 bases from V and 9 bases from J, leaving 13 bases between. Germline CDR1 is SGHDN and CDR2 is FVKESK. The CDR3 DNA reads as TGTGCCAGCAGCCTCGGGACTGTGGCTGAGCAGTTCTTC. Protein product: CASSLGTVAEQFF.

Here the CDR3 reads CATRYSNQPQHF. CDR3 in DNA: TGTGCCACCCGTTATAGCAATCAGCCCCAGCATTTT. J is TRBJ1-5 and V is TRBV12-3 or TRBV12-4; no clear D. The CDR3 spans 12 residues. Trimming took off 10 bases at V and 0 bases at J, with 7 bases between the two ends.

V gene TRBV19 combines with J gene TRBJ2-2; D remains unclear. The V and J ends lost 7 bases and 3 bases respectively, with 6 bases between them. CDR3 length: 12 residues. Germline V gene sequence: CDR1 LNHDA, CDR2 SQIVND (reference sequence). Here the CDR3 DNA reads TGTGCCAGTACCACCTACACCGGGGAGCTGTTTTTT. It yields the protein CASTTYTGELFF.

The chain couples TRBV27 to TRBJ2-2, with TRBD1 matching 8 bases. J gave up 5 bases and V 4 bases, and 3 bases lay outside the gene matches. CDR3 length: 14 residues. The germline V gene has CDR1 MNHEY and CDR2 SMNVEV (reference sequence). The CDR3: CASSYRGTTGELFF. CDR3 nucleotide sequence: TGTGCCAGCAGTTACAGGGGGACGACCGGGGAGCTGTTTTTT.

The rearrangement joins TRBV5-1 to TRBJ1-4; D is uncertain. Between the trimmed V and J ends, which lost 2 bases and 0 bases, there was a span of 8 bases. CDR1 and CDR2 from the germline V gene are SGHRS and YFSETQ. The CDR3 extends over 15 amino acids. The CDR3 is CASSFGLSTNEKLFF. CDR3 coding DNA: TGCGCCAGCAGCTTTGGACTCTCAACTAATGAAAAACTGTTTTTT.

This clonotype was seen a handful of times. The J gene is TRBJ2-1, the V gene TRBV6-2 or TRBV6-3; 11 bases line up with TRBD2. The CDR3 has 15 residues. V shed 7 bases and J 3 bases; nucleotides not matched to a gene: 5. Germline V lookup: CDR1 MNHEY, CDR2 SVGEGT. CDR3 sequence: CASIRLAGYYNEQFF. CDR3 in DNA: TGTGCCAGCATCCGACTAGCGGGGTACTACAATGAGCAGTTCTTC.